This T cell receptor beta chain stems from a study of T cell repertoires in ileal Crohn's disease. Study overall: At surgery, roughly 35% of patients smoked, with median disease duration around 8 years. General observations from the study: High-frequency clones were more common in sorted CD8 than CD4 cells.

Each sample's TCRB immunosequencing used around 470 nanograms of biopsy DNA. The repertoire was sequenced with immunoSEQ multiplex PCR; TCRdb's copy has only in-frame clones and lacks some. The table includes tens of thousands of clones, roughly 81% detected once. Details on this clone: Its antigen is as yet unknown.

CDR3 size: 13 residues. The receptor comes from an adult with Crohn's disease. This chain uses TRBV21-1 with TRBJ1-6. TRBV21-1 constitutes a pseudogene. Sequencing was carried out using ileal tissue. CDR3 coding DNA: TGTGCCAGCAGCAAAGAAACGGATTCACCCCTCCACTTT. It codes for CASSKETDSPLHF.